These 25 T cell receptor beta chains were sequenced from one sample in a study of T cell changes during pregnancy in multiple sclerosis. Produced via immunoSEQ multiplex PCR; TCRdb's table is partial and in-frame only. The repertoire holds over 90,000 clones, with about 91% as singletons. Here the sequenced sample was peripheral blood, taken after pregnancy. The receptors shown here come from a female donor with multiple sclerosis, enrolled in a pregnancy study.

V gene TRBV11-1 combines with J gene TRBJ2-7; 12 bases are shared with TRBD1. The germline gives CDR1 SGHAT, CDR2 FQDESV (reference sequence). The CDR3 contains 14 residues. V lost 3 bases to trimming and J lost 7 bases; unmatched junction nucleotides: 4. The CDR3 sequence: CASSLGQGAGEQYF. DNA for the CDR3: TGTGCCAGCAGCTTGGGACAGGGGGCTGGGGAGCAGTACTTC.

The rearrangement links TRBV5-1 to TRBJ1-1, with a possible D match to TRBD1 (5 bases). Per the germline V gene, CDR1 is SGHRS and CDR2 is YFSETQ. Trimming removed 6 bases at V and 8 bases at J, with 20 bases between. The CDR3 spans 14 residues. In nucleotides, the CDR3 is TGCGCCAGCAACCCTTTACCAGACAGCACAGAAGCTTTCTTT. Translated, it gives CASNPLPDSTEAFF.

The V gene is TRBV7-3, the J gene TRBJ1-1, with TRBD1 as a possible D gene (6 bases). This CDR3 spans 14 amino acids. Germline CDR1 reads SGHTA; CDR2 reads FQGTGA. V was shortened by 1 base and J by 1 base, with 7 bases between the two germline ends. The CDR3 DNA reads as TGTGCCAGCAGCTTAAGCAGGGGGAACACTGAAGCTTTCTTT. The encoded protein is CASSLSRGNTEAFF.

The chain links TRBV7-2 to TRBJ2-4, with D maybe TRBD1 (5 bases). The CDR3 length is 15 residues. The germline V gene encodes CDR1 SGHTA and CDR2 FQGNSA. Trimming pared 4 bases from V and 1 base from J, leaving 11 bases between. The CDR3 spells CASSWGRVAKNIQYF. The CDR3 nucleotides are TGTGCCAGCAGCTGGGGCAGGGTGGCCAAAAACATTCAGTACTTC. The full variable domain, its missing parts supplied by reference TRBV7-2 and TRBJ2-4, is GAGVSQSPSNKVTEKGKDVELRCDPISGHTALYWYRQSLGQGLEFLIYFQGNSAPDKSGLPSDRFSAERTGGSVSTLTIQRTQQEDSAVYLCASSWGRVAKNIQYFGAGTRLSVL.

This clone was counted only a few times. The chain carries TRBV11-3 and TRBJ2-7; no reliable D call. The V end lost 0 bases, the J end lost 0 bases, and 15 bases lay between the germline ends. Germline CDR1 reads SGHNT; CDR2 reads YENEEA. CDR3 length: 17 residues. The CDR3 nucleotides are TGTGCCAGCAGCTTAGATTGTATGGCCCCCGTCTCCTACGAGCAGTACTTC. Residues: CASSLDCMAPVSYEQYF.

The chain's CDR3 is CATSRDAHRDSQDVAQHF. The DNA of the CDR3 is TGTGCCACCAGCAGAGATGCGCACCGGGACAGCCAGGACGTGGCCCAGCATTTT. This chain joins TRBV15 and TRBJ1-5; 7 nucleotides align to TRBD1. The CDR3 loop spans 18 amino acids. V was clipped by 0 bases and J by 11 bases; unmatched bases: 19. Germline V lookup: CDR1 LNHNV, CDR2 YYDKDF (reference sequence).

The rearrangement links TRBV7-6 to TRBJ1-5; D gene ambiguous. CDR3 size: 12 residues. Germline CDR1 is SGHVS and CDR2 is FNYEAQ. V was shortened by 6 bases and J by 6 bases, with 9 bases between the two germline ends. The CDR3 loop is CASSRPGQPQHF. The CDR3 DNA reads TGTGCCAGCAGTCGCCCCGGTCAGCCCCAGCATTTT.

This chain connects TRBV5-1 to TRBJ2-3; D might be TRBD2 (6 bases). CDR1 and CDR2 (germline): SGHRS, YFSETQ. Trimming pared 4 bases from V and 2 bases from J, leaving 11 bases between. The CDR3 extends over 14 amino acids. The CDR3 reads CASSRGDVTDTQYF. The CDR3 DNA reads as TGCGCCAGCAGCCGCGGGGACGTCACAGATACGCAGTATTTT. The entire variable domain, with the rest obtained from reference TRBV5-1 and TRBJ2-3, is as follows: KAGVTQTPRYLIKTRGQQVTLSCSPISGHRSVSWYQQTPGQGLQFLFEYFSETQRNKGNFPGRFSGRQFSNSRSEMNVSTLELGDSALYLCASSRGDVTDTQYFGPGTRLTVL.

V is TRBV2 and J is TRBJ2-1; D might be TRBD2 (5 bases). The CDR3 loop spans 15 amino acids. With 4 bases removed from V and 4 bases from J, the gap between germline ends came to 14 bases. Germline V gives CDR1 SNHLY, CDR2 FYNNEI. CDR3 nucleotides: TGTGCCAGCAGTGTCAGCCGAGGCGGGTACAATGAGCAGTTCTTC. Its protein product is CASSVSRGGYNEQFF. Together with reference TRBV2 and TRBJ2-1, the CDR3 gives the full variable domain: EPEVTQTPSHQVTQMGQEVILRCVPISNHLYFYWYRQILGQKVEFLVSFYNNEISEKSEIFDDQFSVERPDGSNFTLKIRSTKLEDSAMYFCASSVSRGGYNEQFFGPGTRLTVL.

J is TRBJ2-5 and V is TRBV7-2, with a tentative D call TRBD1 (6 bases). From germline, CDR1 is SGHTA and CDR2 FQGNSA. Trimming pared 5 bases from V and 4 bases from J, leaving 14 bases between. The CDR3 contains 14 residues. The CDR3 sequence is CASSRDSGVETQYF. The DNA of the CDR3 is TGTGCCAGCAGCCGAGACTCAGGGGTAGAGACCCAGTACTTC.

The sample holds one count of this clone. The CDR3 loop is CASSSSGLAGADEQFF. In nucleotides, the CDR3 is TGTGCCAGCAGCTCCTCTGGCCTAGCGGGGGCTGATGAGCAGTTCTTC. The gene calls are TRBV9 and TRBJ2-1; 10 bases line up with TRBD2. The germline gives CDR1 SGDLS, CDR2 YYNGEE. V dropped 4 bases and J dropped 8; count of bases not matched to a gene: 12. The CDR3 is 16 amino acids.

The DNA of the CDR3 is TGTGCCAGTAGACCGACTAGCGGATACAATGAGCAGTTCTTC. Its protein product is CASRPTSGYNEQFF. The chain employs TRBV19 and TRBJ2-1, with 9 bases fitting TRBD2. The germline gives CDR1 LNHDA, CDR2 SQIVND (reference sequence). V was pared by 6 bases and J by 4 bases, with 4 bases of the junction left unmatched. CDR3 length equals 14 residues.

This chain links TRBV27 with TRBJ2-5; D unresolved. V lost 5 bases, J lost 11 bases, and 18 bases lay in between. The CDR3 covers 13 residues. CDR1 and CDR2 from the germline V gene are MNHEY and SMNVEV (reference sequence). CDR3 in amino acids: CASSPFPPTRQYF. CDR3 bases: TGTGCCAGCAGTCCGTTTCCCCCTACCCGACAGTACTTC.

The V gene is TRBV7-9, the J gene TRBJ2-3; 7 bases fit TRBD2. The CDR3 consists of 16 residues. Looked up from germline, CDR1 is SEHNR and CDR2 is FQNEAQ (reference sequence). The V and J ends lost 5 bases and 5 bases, in that order; junction bases with no gene match: 13. CDR3 sequence reads: CASSPLGGVNRDTQYF. DNA of the CDR3: TGTGCCAGCAGCCCCCTTGGGGGGGTAAATCGAGATACGCAGTATTTT. The full variable domain, in which reference TRBV7-9 and TRBJ2-3 provide the parts outside the CDR3, is DTGVSQNPRHKITKRGQNVTFRCDPISEHNRLYWYRQTLGQGPEFLTYFQNEAQLEKSRLLSDRFSAERPKGSFSTLEIQRTEQGDSAMYLCASSPLGGVNRDTQYFGPGTRLTVL.

Written as DNA, the CDR3 is TGTGCCAGCAGTGATAGCGGGAGGGCCTCAGATACGCAGTATTTT. It is translated as CASSDSGRASDTQYF. The rearrangement links TRBV6-4 to TRBJ2-3; the match to TRBD2 covers 11 bases. J lost 4 bases, V lost 3 bases, and 3 bases had no gene match. The CDR3 spans 15 residues. Germline CDR1 and CDR2: MRHNA and SNTAGT.

The V and J genes are TRBV19 and TRBJ1-1; maybe TRBD1 (5 bases). Germline CDR1 reads LNHDA; CDR2 reads SQIVND (reference sequence). This CDR3 has 16 residues. V was shortened by 4 bases and J by 0 bases, with 15 bases between the two germline ends. The CDR3 nucleotides are TGTGCCAGTAGTACGCTGGGGGGTTGGGTGAACACTGAAGCTTTCTTT. It translates to CASSTLGGWVNTEAFF.

The J gene is TRBJ2-1, the V gene TRBV11-3; D perhaps matches TRBD2 (5 bases). The CDR3 loop spans 14 amino acids. Trimming removed 1 base at V and 5 bases at J, with 9 bases between. CDR1 and CDR2 from the germline V gene are SGHNT and YENEEA. The CDR3 region has the DNA TGTGCCAGCAGCTTAGGGCGGGTTGACAATGAGCAGTTCTTC. This gives the protein CASSLGRVDNEQFF.

This clone was found once. The genes are TRBV9 and TRBJ1-6; 7 bases agree with TRBD1. Trimming removed 2 bases from V and 6 bases from J; junction bases left unmatched: 2. The CDR3 has 14 residues. From germline, CDR1 is SGDLS and CDR2 YYNGEE. As DNA, the CDR3 is TGTGCCAGCAGCGTCAGGGGGATTAATTCACCCCTCCACTTT. Protein product: CASSVRGINSPLHF.

Regarding this clone: The same CDR3 is also encoded by other DNA sequences in this sample. The chain uses TRBV27 and TRBJ1-5; a possible D gene is TRBD1 (5 bases). The CDR3 has 14 amino acids. The germline gives CDR1 MNHEY, CDR2 SMNVEV (reference sequence). Trimming cost V 3 bases and J 0 bases, with 6 bases left between them. The CDR3 DNA follows: TGTGCCAGCAGTTTGCAGGGTAGCAATCAGCCCCAGCATTTT. Protein product: CASSLQGSNQPQHF.

The CDR3 bases are TGTGCCAGAGAAGGGACTAGCGGGGGGGCGGGCAATGAGCAGTTCTTC. The encoded protein is CAREGTSGGAGNEQFF. V and J are TRBV5-3 and TRBJ2-1, with TRBD2 matching over 16 bases. TRBV5-3 is annotated as an ORF whose role is uncertain. CDR3 length: 16 amino acids. The ends lost 7 bases at V and 6 bases at J; junction bases unmatched: 7.

The rearrangement links TRBV28 to TRBJ1-1; a possible D gene is TRBD1 (5 bases). Germline V gene lookup returns CDR1 MDHEN and CDR2 SYDVKM. Trimming took 7 bases from V and 0 from J, leaving 18 bases between them. CDR3 length equals 16 residues. The CDR3 region has the DNA TGTGCCAGCAAAGAGTTAACAGGCGTGATGAACACTGAAGCTTTCTTT. It encodes CASKELTGVMNTEAFF.

The V and J genes are TRBV7-9 and TRBJ1-6; D ambiguous. Trimming took 2 bases from V and 0 from J, leaving 8 bases between them. Germline assignment: CDR1 SEHNR and CDR2 FQNEAQ (reference sequence). The CDR3 spans 16 residues. In DNA, the CDR3 is TGTGCCAGCAGCTTAAATACGGTCTCCTATAATTCACCCCTCCACTTT. It is translated as CASSLNTVSYNSPLHF.

The chain has TRBV4-1 and TRBJ2-7, with 9 bases identical to TRBD1. CDR3 length: 15 amino acids. V trimming: 3 bases; J trimming: 4 bases; junction bases outside the gene matches: 7. Germline V CDR1 and CDR2: MGHRA, YSYEKL. CDR3 region: CASSHQQGARYEQYF. CDR3 DNA: TGCGCCAGCAGCCATCAACAGGGGGCGCGTTACGAGCAGTACTTC.

The genes are TRBV5-8 and TRBJ2-2, with 7 bases lining up with TRBD2. Looked up from germline, CDR1 is SGHTS and CDR2 is YDEGEE. Trimming removed 7 bases from V and 5 bases from J; junction bases left unmatched: 20. The CDR3 contains 18 residues. DNA of the CDR3: TGTGCCAGCCCATCCTCCTTTGCGGCTAGCGGTCTTACCGGGGAGCTGTTTTTT. This sequence encodes CASPSSFAASGLTGELFF.

Written as DNA, the CDR3 is TGTGCCAGCAGTGAGGAAGCAGGGATGTACAATGAGCAGTTCTTC. Protein: CASSEEAGMYNEQFF. The chain recombines TRBV2 with TRBJ2-1, with D possibly matching TRBD1 (5 bases). CDR1 SNHLY and CDR2 FYNNEI come from the germline V gene. CDR3 length equals 15 residues. V shed 3 bases and J shed 4 bases, with 13 bases lying between them.